Below, 21 T cell receptor beta chains from the same sample are listed, as sequenced in a study of OX40 agonist ivuxolimab in advanced cancers. Clones were sequenced by immunoSEQ multiplex PCR, and TCRdb holds only the in-frame ones, with some missing. The data show tens of thousands of clones, 65% to 85% seen once. The input for sequencing was CD4+ or CD8+ T cells sorted from blood, taken in a trial of the OX40 agonist ivuxolimab. These receptors came from an adult with an advanced solid tumor such as melanoma, head and neck, liver or kidney cancer.

The table lists this clone with a few counts. The chain is built from TRBV6-1 and TRBJ2-7; 7 bases match TRBD1. The trim removed 8 bases at V and 4 bases at J, leaving 2 bases unmatched. CDR3 length: 11 amino acids. Germline CDR1 MNHNS, CDR2 SASEGT. CDR3 region: CASRQGYEQYF. CDR3 DNA: TGTGCCAGCCGACAGGGTTACGAGCAGTACTTC.

CDR3 sequence reads: CASSFAGENTEAFF. The CDR3 nucleotides read TGCGCCAGCAGCTTCGCAGGAGAGAACACTGAAGCTTTCTTT. The V gene is TRBV5-1, the J gene TRBJ1-1; D is uncertain. This CDR3 has 14 amino acids. V lost 2 bases and J lost 1, with 9 bases in between. CDR1 is SGHRS and CDR2 is YFSETQ in the germline V gene.

The chain recombines TRBV5-1 with TRBJ2-1; 13 bases fit TRBD2. The J segment lost 4 bases and the V segment lost 3 bases, leaving 1 base of the junction unmatched. The CDR3 runs 15 residues. CDR1 is SGHRS and CDR2 is YFSETQ in the germline V gene. The CDR3 DNA reads as TGCGCCAGCAGCTCGGGACTAGCGGGGTACAATGAGCAGTTCTTC. Amino acids: CASSSGLAGYNEQFF.

The chain joins TRBV6-6 to TRBJ1-1; the D gene is possibly TRBD1 (6 bases). Trimming cost V 10 bases and J 0 bases, with 15 bases left between them. Germline V gives CDR1 MNHNY, CDR2 SVGAGI (reference sequence). The CDR3 sequence is 14 residues long. CDR3 nucleotides: TGTGCCATCAGCGGGGGGCAGTTGAACACTGAAGCTTTCTTT. Its protein product is CAISGGQLNTEAFF.

The chain has TRBV6-5 and TRBJ2-3; 12 bases are a match to TRBD1. V was clipped by 2 bases and J by 6 bases; unmatched bases: 3. Germline V lookup: CDR1 MNHEY, CDR2 SVGAGI. The length of the CDR3 is 15 residues. CDR3 DNA sequence: TGTGCCAGCAGTTACGGGACAGGGGGCGCGGATACGCAGTATTTT. The encoded protein is CASSYGTGGADTQYF.

The rearrangement uses TRBV4-1 and TRBJ2-4, with TRBD1 matching 7 bases. Germline V lookup: CDR1 MGHRA, CDR2 YSYEKL. V was clipped by 2 bases and J by 9 bases; unmatched bases: 10. This CDR3 is built from 15 residues. The CDR3: CASSQNVGGERIQYF. The CDR3 DNA is TGCGCCAGCAGCCAAAATGTAGGGGGCGAGCGCATTCAGTACTTC.

The chain employs TRBV25-1 and TRBJ2-5; TRBD1 is a possible D gene (5 bases). V was pared by 11 bases and J by 4 bases, with 23 bases between. CDR1 is MGHDK, CDR2 SYGVNS, per germline. The CDR3 sequence is 15 residues long. The DNA of the CDR3 is TGTGCCGTGGCTTGGAGTCAGGGCCCCCGAGAGACCCAGTACTTC. Its translation: CAVAWSQGPRETQYF.

This clone came up once. V gene TRBV4-2 combines with J gene TRBJ2-5; D possibly corresponds to TRBD1 (7 bases). The V gene's germline CDR1 is LGHNA and CDR2 YNFKEQ. The CDR3 is made up of 15 amino acids. Trimming left V 0 bases short and J 9 bases short, with 17 bases between. The CDR3 bases are TGTGCCAGCAGCCAAGAAAAAACGGGACAGCGGGCCCAGTACTTC. Translation: CASSQEKTGQRAQYF.

The gene calls are TRBV6-1 and TRBJ1-2; D not certain. Per the germline V gene, CDR1 is MNHNS and CDR2 is SASEGT. This CDR3 region has 13 residues. The germline V and J ends were trimmed by 4 bases and 2 bases, with 8 bases remaining between them. As DNA, the CDR3 is TGTGCCAGCAGTGTTTGGGAGAACTATGGCTACACCTTC. It yields the protein CASSVWENYGYTF.

This clone appeared a single time. The rearrangement links TRBV4-3 to TRBJ2-3; TRBD2 matches at 12 bases. The CDR3 spans 19 residues. From germline, CDR1 is LGHNA and CDR2 YSLEER. V shed 1 base and J 0 bases; nucleotides not matched to a gene: 8. The CDR3 loop reads CASSQVASSGGASTDTQYF. The CDR3 coding sequence is TGCGCCAGCAGCCAAGTAGCGTCTAGCGGGGGGGCTAGCACAGATACGCAGTATTTT.

The CDR3 protein is CASSVVGGAAETQYF. The DNA for the CDR3 is TGTGCCAGCAGCGTAGTAGGAGGGGCAGCGGAGACCCAGTACTTC. V is TRBV9 and J is TRBJ2-5; possible D gene TRBD2, 6 bases. Germline assignment: CDR1 SGDLS and CDR2 YYNGEE. CDR3 length: 15 amino acids. V lost 0 bases and J 5 bases, leaving 14 bases between the germline ends.

This chain connects TRBV25-1 to TRBJ2-1, with TRBD1 matching over 7 bases. This CDR3 is built from 15 residues. Unmatched junction bases numbered 0, after V lost 1 base and J lost 0 bases. In germline, CDR1 is MGHDK, CDR2 SYGVNS. In DNA, the CDR3 is TGTGCCAGCAGTGAATGGGACAGCTCCTACAATGAGCAGTTCTTC. This gives the protein CASSEWDSSYNEQFF. The full variable domain, rest sourced from reference TRBV25-1 and TRBJ2-1, is EADIYQTPRYLVIGTGKKITLECSQTMGHDKMYWYQQDPGMELHLIHYSYGVNSTEKGDLSSESTVSRIRTEHFPLTLESARPSHTSQYLCASSEWDSSYNEQFFGPGTRLTVL.

The chain combines TRBV19 with TRBJ1-2, with 7 positions matching TRBD1. V dropped 6 bases and J dropped 7; count of bases not matched to a gene: 8. Germline CDR1 is LNHDA and CDR2 is SQIVND (reference sequence). This CDR3 has 13 residues. The CDR3 is CASSRQGPAGYTF. The CDR3 region has the DNA TGTGCCAGTAGCCGACAGGGACCTGCTGGCTACACCTTC.

The chain employs TRBV10-2 and TRBJ2-7, with a weak D call TRBD2 (6 bases). Trimming removed 4 bases at V and 7 bases at J, with 11 bases between. This CDR3 is built from 12 residues. Germline CDR1 reads WSHSY; CDR2 reads SAAADI. CDR3 region: CASSVSSGEQYV. The CDR3 nucleotides read TGCGCCAGCAGTGTTTCGAGCGGGGAGCAGTACGTC.

The chain uses TRBV6-1 and TRBJ1-1; D gene uncertain. Germline V gene lookup returns CDR1 MNHNS and CDR2 SASEGT. This CDR3 comprises 15 residues. V was trimmed by 2 bases and J by 1 base, leaving 11 bases between them. DNA of the CDR3: TGTGCCAGCAGTGAACTTCAGGTTACGAACACTGAAGCTTTCTTT. This codes for CASSELQVTNTEAFF.

The rearrangement uses TRBV19 and TRBJ1-1, with a possible D match to TRBD1 (6 bases). CDR1 and CDR2 from the germline V gene are LNHDA and SQIVND (reference sequence). CDR3 length equals 15 residues. The V end lost 3 bases, the J end lost 4 bases, and 15 bases lay between the germline ends. CDR3 loop: CASSILIGGGTEAFF. The CDR3 DNA reads TGTGCCAGTAGTATTCTCATAGGGGGGGGCACTGAAGCTTTCTTT.

This clone has a handful of counts. The chain links TRBV6-6 to TRBJ2-1, with 9 positions matching TRBD1. This CDR3 is 14 amino acids long. With 5 bases clipped from V and 10 bases from J, the junction kept 9 bases outside the gene matches. CDR1 is MNHNY, CDR2 SVGAGI, per germline (reference sequence). CDR3 sequence reads: CASSLQGAGVEQFF. CDR3 sequence (DNA): TGTGCCAGCAGTCTACAGGGGGCAGGGGTCGAGCAGTTCTTC.

By proportion, this clone is medium-sized. The rearrangement joins TRBV15 to TRBJ2-2, with 7 bases aligning to TRBD1. CDR3 length: 17 amino acids. Looked up from germline, CDR1 is LNHNV and CDR2 is YYDKDF (reference sequence). V lost 0 bases, J lost 2 bases, and 6 bases stayed unmatched. The CDR3: CATSREIGTANTGELFF. The CDR3 DNA reads as TGTGCCACCAGCAGAGAAATCGGGACAGCCAACACCGGGGAGCTGTTTTTT.

The chain has TRBV7-2 and TRBJ2-1; TRBD1 might be the D (7 bases). Trimming took off 6 bases at V and 4 bases at J, with 13 bases between the two ends. This CDR3 has 14 amino acids. The germline V gene has CDR1 SGHTA and CDR2 FQGNSA. CDR3 residues: CASREGAAYNEQFF. DNA of the CDR3: TGTGCCAGCAGGGAGGGGGCAGCTTACAATGAGCAGTTCTTC.

The gene calls are TRBV19 and TRBJ1-5, with 10 bases that match TRBD1. Germline V gene data show CDR1 as LNHDA and CDR2 as SQIVND (reference sequence). V lost 10 bases to trimming and J lost 2 bases; unmatched junction nucleotides: 11. The CDR3 consists of 16 residues. CDR3 sequence: CAIGTGAPGGNQPQHF. The CDR3, as DNA: TGTGCCATTGGGACAGGGGCCCCGGGGGGCAATCAGCCCCAGCATTTT.

The chain uses TRBV6-5 and TRBJ2-7, with D perhaps being TRBD1 or TRBD2 (5 bases each). There are 14 residues in the CDR3. Germline values: CDR1 MNHEY, CDR2 SVGAGI. V lost 5 bases and J 3 bases, leaving 14 bases between the germline ends. CDR3 sequence reads: CASSGTDNVYEQYF. DNA of the CDR3: TGTGCCAGCAGTGGGACGGACAACGTCTACGAGCAGTACTTC.